A selection of T cell receptor beta chains follows, all from one sample in a study of radiation and T cells in renal cell carcinoma. Clones were sequenced by immunoSEQ multiplex PCR, and TCRdb holds only the in-frame ones, with some missing. Counted here are around 100,000 clones, around 84% occurring once; the ten biggest clones make up around 7.9%. Sequencing used blood, obtained from a patient whose treatment included radiotherapy and nephrectomy. All receptors come from a man in his sixties with renal cell carcinoma. Each CDR3 is given with its conserved first and last residue. The D gene is left open where the match is weak. Clone size is shown for a subset of rows, as once, few, many or a class of expanded clone.

V gene	clone size	D gene	J gene	CDR3 DNA	CDR3 protein
TRBV18	NA	TRBD2	TRBJ2-3	TGTGCCAGCTCAACTACACTAGCGGGAGGAACAGATACGCAGTATTTT	CASSTTLAGGTDTQYF
TRBV6-5	NA	NA	TRBJ2-7	TGTGCCAGCAGTTACCTAGGGTCGGCGAGGAACGAGCAGTACTTC	CASSYLGSARNEQYF
TRBV4-2	NA	NA	TRBJ2-5	TGTGCCAGCAGCCAAGAGCGGATTGTACAAGAGACCCAGTACTTC	CASSQERIVQETQYF
TRBV10-3	NA	TRBD2	TRBJ2-7	TGTGCCATCAGTGGGACTAGCGGGAGAGGGGCAAACAGGCAGTACTTC	CAISGTSGRGANRQYF
TRBV6-5	NA	NA	TRBJ2-7	TGTGCCAGCAGTGGGGGGGACATCTACTACGAGCAGTACTTC	CASSGGDIYYEQYF
TRBV4-1	NA	NA	TRBJ2-5	TGCGCCAGCAGCCGGGGGCCCATAGAGACCCAGTACTTC	CASSRGPIETQYF
TRBV7-9	NA	NA	TRBJ2-7	TGTGCCAGCAGCCTGATGGGGCGTCTTTCCCTCTACGAGCAGTACTTC	CASSLMGRLSLYEQYF
TRBV5-1	NA	TRBD2	TRBJ2-3	TGCGCCAGCAGCCTGGGAATCCGAGCGGGAGAAACAGATACGCAGTATTTT	CASSLGIRAGETDTQYF
TRBV5-1	few	NA	TRBJ2-2	TGCGCCAGCAGCTTGGGGCAGTTGGACACCGGGGAGCTGTTTTTT	CASSLGQLDTGELFF
TRBV7-9	NA	NA	TRBJ2-7	TGTGCCAGCAGTTCGCCCGGGACACCTAGAATGGAGCAGTACTTC	CASSSPGTPRMEQYF
TRBV27	NA	NA	TRBJ2-2	TGTGCCAGCAGTTTATCGGGACACGGGGGCACCGGGGAGCTGTTTTTT	CASSLSGHGGTGELFF
TRBV27	NA	TRBD1	TRBJ2-7	TGTGCCAGCAGTCCCGGACAGGGGAGGGCCTACGAGCAGTACTTC	CASSPGQGRAYEQYF
TRBV14	NA	NA	TRBJ1-1	TGTGCCAGCAGCCAAGAGACGGTGAACACTGAAGCTTTCTTT	CASSQETVNTEAFF
TRBV7-2	NA	NA	TRBJ2-2	TGTGCCAGCAGCTTATACACCGGGGAGCTGTTTTTT	CASSLYTGELFF
TRBV5-1	NA	NA	TRBJ2-3	TGCGCCAGCAGCTTGCGTCCTGAAAACACAGATACGCAGTATTTT	CASSLRPENTDTQYF
TRBV10-3	NA	NA	TRBJ2-7	TGTGCCATCAGTGACCCGGGGGCGCTTGGGTACGAGCAGTACTTC	CAISDPGALGYEQYF